The subject of this entry is one T cell receptor beta chain. The data derive from a study of control samples from healthy donors and cancer patients. This CDR3 has 15 amino acids. CDR1 and CDR2 (germline): SNHLY, FYNNEI. V was pared by 3 bases and J by 4 bases, with 2 bases of the junction left unmatched. The data were produced by immunoSEQ multiplex PCR, yet TCRdb's version contains in-frame clones alone and is incomplete. The sample carries approximately 190,000 clones, 91% recorded once. Sample: blood. The V call is TRBV2, the J call TRBJ2-3; 12 positions agree with TRBD1. The TCR originated in a man aged 30 to 45 in good health. The CDR3 region has the DNA TGTGCCAGCAGTGAGGGGGACAGGGGGCCAGATACGCAGTATTTT. Translating gives CASSEGDRGPDTQYF. The whole variable domain, remainder taken from reference TRBV2 and TRBJ2-3, is EPEVTQTPSHQVTQMGQEVILRCVPISNHLYFYWYRQILGQKVEFLVSFYNNEISEKSEIFDDQFSVERPDGSNFTLKIRSTKLEDSAMYFCASSEGDRGPDTQYFGPGTRLTVL.